This T cell receptor beta chain originates from a study of beta chain features in type 1 diabetes. The entirety of the isolated RNA underwent reverse transcription, so expressed TCRB transcripts were sequenced. About 3.57 million reads were obtained on average from naive, central memory and regulatory T cell samples. Data came from immunoSEQ multiplex PCR; TCRdb stores just in-frame clones and leaves some out. Here the sample spans approximately 600,000 clones, roughly an eighth being singletons. Heparinised blood was drawn once per donor, averaging about 116 mL. CD45RO/CCR7/CD25/CD127/CD95/CD27 separated CD4+ naive, central memory, regulatory and stem cell-like memory cells by sorting. The purity of all sorted populations exceeded 95%. In the case of this clone: Its specificity is unknown.

The CDR3 consists of 19 residues. Unmatched junction bases numbered 10, after V lost 4 bases and J lost 1 base. Germline lookup yields CDR1 SGHTA and CDR2 FQGNSA. General study results and limits: Type 1 diabetes patients had moderately but significantly shorter TCRB CDR3s in all four CD4+ subsets.

This TCR came from a man in his thirties or forties with type 1 diabetes. Input material: naive CD4+ T cells from blood. The chain couples TRBV7-2 to TRBJ2-1, with TRBD2 identical over 13 bases. CDR3 amino acids: CASSSPGLAGSPSYNEQFF. In nucleotides, the CDR3 is TGTGCCAGCAGCTCCCCGGGACTAGCGGGGAGTCCTTCCTACAATGAGCAGTTCTTC.